The sequence of this TCR beta chain was determined in a study of vaccination effects on CD4 cells after COVID-19. Once cultured for approximately ten days, the cells underwent separation to obtain CD4+ T cells. Regarding this clone: The antigen is unknown.

Trimming took off 0 bases at V and 7 bases at J, with 14 bases between the two ends. CDR3 length equals 16 residues. Germline CDR1 and CDR2: SGHRS and YFSETQ. Sequencing was performed with immunoSEQ multiplex PCR; in TCRdb, only in-frame clones are kept and a portion is missing. The sample has around 70,000 clones, roughly 80% seen once. The TCR comes from a human donor who received a COVID-19 vaccine. Sequenced here: CD4+ T cells from PBMCs cultured without peptide, sampled before COVID-19 vaccination. This sequence joins TRBV5-1 and TRBJ1-6, with TRBD1 as a possible D gene (6 bases). The CDR3 is CASSLAEAGDNSPLHF. In DNA, the CDR3 is TGCGCCAGCAGCTTGGCCGAGGCAGGGGACAATTCACCCCTCCACTTT.